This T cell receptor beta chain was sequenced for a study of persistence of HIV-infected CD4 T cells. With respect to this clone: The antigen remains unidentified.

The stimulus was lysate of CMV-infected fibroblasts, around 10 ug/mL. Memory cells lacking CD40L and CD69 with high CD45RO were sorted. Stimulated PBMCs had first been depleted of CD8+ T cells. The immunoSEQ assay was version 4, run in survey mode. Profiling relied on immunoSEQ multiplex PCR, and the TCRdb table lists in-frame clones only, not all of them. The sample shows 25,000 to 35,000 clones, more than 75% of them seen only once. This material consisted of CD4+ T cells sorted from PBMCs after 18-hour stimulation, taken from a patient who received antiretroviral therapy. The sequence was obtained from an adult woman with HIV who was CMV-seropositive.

The CDR3 protein is CSVVPRVDEAFF. DNA for the CDR3: TGCAGCGTCGTACCAAGGGTTGATGAAGCTTTCTTT. This rearrangement joins TRBV29-1 to TRBJ1-1; D remains unclear. Germline values: CDR1 SQVTM, CDR2 ANQGSEA. CDR3 length equals 12 residues. V was shortened by 6 bases and J by 7 bases, with 15 bases between the two germline ends.